This TCR beta chain is from a study of shared clonotypes between healthy human individuals. Remarks on this clone: Its specificity is unknown.

Sorted-subset replicate PCRs used 150 to 200 ng DNA, roughly 28,000 T cell genomes. Assay used: immunoSEQ multiplex PCR; TCRdb lists only in-frame clones, some missing. The sample has hundreds of thousands of clones; about 95% are singletons. CD45RO-negative CD8 cells positively selected for CCR7 made up the naive population, which excluded terminally differentiated effector memory CD45RA+ cells. Study-wide results and limits: As a rule, naive subsets had a larger estimated richness than memory subsets.

The sequence came from a young woman in good health. The material sequenced was naive CD8+ T cells sorted from blood.

CDR3 residues: CASSLPGTHHNEQFF. For the CDR3, the DNA is TGTGCCAGCAGTCTTCCCGGGACACATCACAATGAGCAGTTCTTC. The chain links TRBV27 to TRBJ2-1; D might be TRBD1 (6 bases). Germline V CDR1 and CDR2: MNHEY, SMNVEV (reference sequence). Trimming took 5 bases from V and 5 from J, leaving 16 bases between them. The CDR3 consists of 15 residues.